The 7 T cell receptor beta chains below all came from one sample that was sequenced in a study of blood T cell repertoires in COVID-19. Generated by immunoSEQ multiplex PCR, the TCRdb table keeps only in-frame clones and is missing some. The data contain more than 350,000 clones, around 87% of them singletons. Sequenced material: peripheral blood. The receptor set was obtained from a woman in her twenties or thirties with COVID-19, enrolled during active disease.

This clone was picked up a small number of times. The rearrangement links TRBV28 to TRBJ2-1; 7 bases fit TRBD2. The CDR3 is made up of 15 amino acids. Trimming at V came to 3 bases and at J to 8 bases, leaving 10 bases not matched to a gene. The germline V gene encodes CDR1 MDHEN and CDR2 SYDVKM. This chain's CDR3 is CASSFAGREVDEQFF. DNA for the CDR3: TGTGCCAGCAGTTTCGCGGGACGGGAGGTGGATGAGCAGTTCTTC.

V is TRBV3-1 (or the pseudogene TRBV3-2) and J is TRBJ1-5, with no clear D. This CDR3 is built from 14 residues. Germline CDR1 and CDR2: LGHDT and YNNKEL (reference sequence). Trimming shortened V by 2 bases and J by 6 bases, and 11 bases separated the two germline ends. CDR3 DNA: TGTGCCAGCAGCCAATTTGGAGCGGGTCAGCCCCAGCATTTT. Amino acids: CASSQFGAGQPQHF.

The V and J genes are TRBV14 and TRBJ2-5; 13 bases line up with TRBD2. Germline CDR1 is SGHDN and CDR2 is FVKESK. The CDR3 spans 16 residues. J gave up 4 bases and V 4 bases, and 6 bases lay outside the gene matches. The CDR3 region is CASSPGLAGLAETQYF. In DNA form, the CDR3 reads TGTGCCAGCAGCCCGGGACTAGCGGGATTGGCAGAGACCCAGTACTTC.

Concerning this clone itself: Other DNA sequences in this specimen translate into the identical CDR3. J is TRBJ1-6 and V is TRBV3-1 (or the pseudogene TRBV3-2); D not certain. The CDR3 spans 13 residues. The ends were cut back, 0 bases at V and 9 bases at J, with 6 bases in the middle. CDR1 and CDR2 from the germline V gene are LGHDT and YNNKEL (reference sequence). CDR3 nucleotide sequence: TGTGCCAGCAGCCAAGATCGGGGTTCACCCCTCCACTTT. This sequence encodes CASSQDRGSPLHF.

This clone was counted between two and nine times. The chain uses TRBV27 and TRBJ2-1; TRBD1 matches 8 bases. The CDR3 runs to 16 residues. Unmatched junction bases numbered 9, after V lost 5 bases and J lost 3 bases. In germline, CDR1 is MNHEY, CDR2 SMNVEV (reference sequence). The CDR3 spells CASSPLGQGHYNEQFF. Here the CDR3 DNA reads TGTGCCAGCAGTCCTCTTGGACAGGGCCACTACAATGAGCAGTTCTTC.

This chain links TRBV4-1 with TRBJ2-7, with D possibly being TRBD1 (5 bases). From germline, CDR1 is MGHRA and CDR2 YSYEKL. CDR3 length: 15 amino acids. Trimming took 4 bases from V and 3 from J, leaving 16 bases between them. DNA of the CDR3: TGCGCCAGCAGCCTCCTCGTGACAGCCCACTACGAGCAGTACTTC. Its protein is CASSLLVTAHYEQYF.

This chain uses TRBV7-3 with TRBJ2-1; 9 nucleotides align to TRBD1. The CDR3 spans 15 residues. Germline V gene sequence: CDR1 SGHTA, CDR2 FQGTGA. V was clipped by 5 bases and J by 8 bases; unmatched bases: 10. The CDR3 bases are TGTGCCAGCAGCACCACAGGGGGCGCGTCCGATGAGCAGTTCTTC. This encodes CASSTTGGASDEQFF.